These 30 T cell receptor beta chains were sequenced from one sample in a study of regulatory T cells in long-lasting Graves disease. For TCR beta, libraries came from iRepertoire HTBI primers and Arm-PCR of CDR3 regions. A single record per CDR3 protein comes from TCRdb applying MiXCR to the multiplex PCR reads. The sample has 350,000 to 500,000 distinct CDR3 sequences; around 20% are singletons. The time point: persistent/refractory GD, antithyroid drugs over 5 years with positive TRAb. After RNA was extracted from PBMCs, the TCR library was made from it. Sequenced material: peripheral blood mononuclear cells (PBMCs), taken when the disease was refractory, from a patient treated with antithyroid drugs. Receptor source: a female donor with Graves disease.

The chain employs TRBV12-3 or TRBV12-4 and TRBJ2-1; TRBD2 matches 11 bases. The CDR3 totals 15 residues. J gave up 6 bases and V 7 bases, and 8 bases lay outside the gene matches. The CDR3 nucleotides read TGTGCCAGCATCATAGCGGGAGGGCCCCGCAATGAGCAGTTCTTC. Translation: CASIIAGGPRNEQFF.

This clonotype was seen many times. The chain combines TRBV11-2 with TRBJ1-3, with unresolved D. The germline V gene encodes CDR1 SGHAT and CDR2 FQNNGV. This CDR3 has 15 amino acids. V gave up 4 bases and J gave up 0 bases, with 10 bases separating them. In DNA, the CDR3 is TGTGCCAGCAGCTCCTTGAGACTCTCTGGAAACACCATATATTTT. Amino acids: CASSSLRLSGNTIYF.

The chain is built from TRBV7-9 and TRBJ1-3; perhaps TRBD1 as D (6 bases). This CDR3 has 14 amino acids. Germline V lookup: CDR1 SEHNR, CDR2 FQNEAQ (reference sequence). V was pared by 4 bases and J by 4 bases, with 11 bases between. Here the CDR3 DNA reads TGTGCCAGCAGCTCTGACAGGATAGGAAACACCATATATTTT. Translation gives CASSSDRIGNTIYF.

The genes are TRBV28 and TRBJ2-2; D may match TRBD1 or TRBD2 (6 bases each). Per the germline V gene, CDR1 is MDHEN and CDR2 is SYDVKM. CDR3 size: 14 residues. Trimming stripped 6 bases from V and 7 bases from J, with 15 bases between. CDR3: CASRGARGGGELFF. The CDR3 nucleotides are TGTGCCAGCAGGGGGGCGCGGGGCGGCGGGGAGCTGTTTTTT.

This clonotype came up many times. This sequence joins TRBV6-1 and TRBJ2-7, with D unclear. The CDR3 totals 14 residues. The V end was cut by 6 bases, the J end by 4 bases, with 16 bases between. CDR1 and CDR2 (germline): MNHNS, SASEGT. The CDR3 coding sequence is TGTGCCAGCAGGGTTACGGTCTCGACTTACGAGCAGTACTTC. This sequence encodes CASRVTVSTYEQYF.

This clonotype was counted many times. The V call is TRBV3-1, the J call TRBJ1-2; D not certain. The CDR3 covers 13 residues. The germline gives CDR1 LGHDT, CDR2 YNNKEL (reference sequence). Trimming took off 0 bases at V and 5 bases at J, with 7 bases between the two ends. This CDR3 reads CASSQETDYGYTF. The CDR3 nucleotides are TGTGCCAGCAGCCAAGAGACGGATTATGGCTACACCTTC.

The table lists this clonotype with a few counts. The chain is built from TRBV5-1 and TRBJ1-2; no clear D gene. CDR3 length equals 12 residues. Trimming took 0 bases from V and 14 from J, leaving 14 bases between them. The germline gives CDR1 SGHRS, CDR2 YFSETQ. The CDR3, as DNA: TGCGCCAGCAGCTTGGGGGGAGCGGCGGGGACCTTC. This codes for CASSLGGAAGTF.

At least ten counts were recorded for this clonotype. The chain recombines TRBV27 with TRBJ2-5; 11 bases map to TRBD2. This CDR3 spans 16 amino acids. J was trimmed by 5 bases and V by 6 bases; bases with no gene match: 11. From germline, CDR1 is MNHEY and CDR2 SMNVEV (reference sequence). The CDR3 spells CASRGTSGLPGETQYF. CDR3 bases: TGTGCCAGCAGAGGGACTAGCGGTCTCCCTGGGGAGACCCAGTACTTC.

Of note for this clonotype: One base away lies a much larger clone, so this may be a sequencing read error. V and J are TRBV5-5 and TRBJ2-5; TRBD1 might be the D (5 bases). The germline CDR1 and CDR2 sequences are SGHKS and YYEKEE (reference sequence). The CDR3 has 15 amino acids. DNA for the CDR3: TGTGCCAGCAGCTCCCCCCCAGGGCACCAAGAGGCCCAGTACTTC. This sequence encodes CASSSPPGHQEAQYF.

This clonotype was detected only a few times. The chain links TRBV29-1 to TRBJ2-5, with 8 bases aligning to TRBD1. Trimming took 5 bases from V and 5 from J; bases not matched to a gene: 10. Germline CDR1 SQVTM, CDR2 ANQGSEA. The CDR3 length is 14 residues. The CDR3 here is CSVYKDRVGETQYF. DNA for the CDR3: TGCAGCGTTTATAAGGACAGGGTGGGGGAGACCCAGTACTTC.

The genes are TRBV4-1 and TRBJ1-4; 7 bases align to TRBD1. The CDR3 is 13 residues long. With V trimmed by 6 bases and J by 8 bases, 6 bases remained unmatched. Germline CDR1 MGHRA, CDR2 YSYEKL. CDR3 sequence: CASRRGQGEKLFF. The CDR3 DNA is TGCGCCAGCAGAAGGGGGCAGGGGGAAAAACTGTTTTTT.

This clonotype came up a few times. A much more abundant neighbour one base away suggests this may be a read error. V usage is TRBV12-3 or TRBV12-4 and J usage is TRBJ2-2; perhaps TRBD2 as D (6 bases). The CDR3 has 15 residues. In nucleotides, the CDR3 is TGTGCCAGCAGTTTAGGTTCAAGTTGGGACGGGGGGCTGTTTTTT. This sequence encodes CASSLGSSWDGGLFF.

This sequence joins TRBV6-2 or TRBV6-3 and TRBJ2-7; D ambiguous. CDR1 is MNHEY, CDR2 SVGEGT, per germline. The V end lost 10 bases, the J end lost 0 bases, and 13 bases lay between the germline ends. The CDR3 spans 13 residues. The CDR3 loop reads CAIIRQSSYEQYF. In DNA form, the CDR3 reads TGTGCCATCATCAGACAAAGCTCCTACGAGCAGTACTTC.

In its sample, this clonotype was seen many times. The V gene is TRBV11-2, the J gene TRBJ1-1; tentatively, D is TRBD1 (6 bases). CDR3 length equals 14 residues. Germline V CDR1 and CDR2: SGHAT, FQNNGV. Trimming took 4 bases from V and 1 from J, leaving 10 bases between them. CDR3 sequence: CASSSPTGNTEAFF. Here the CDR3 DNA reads TGTGCCAGCAGCTCACCGACAGGGAACACTGAAGCTTTCTTT.

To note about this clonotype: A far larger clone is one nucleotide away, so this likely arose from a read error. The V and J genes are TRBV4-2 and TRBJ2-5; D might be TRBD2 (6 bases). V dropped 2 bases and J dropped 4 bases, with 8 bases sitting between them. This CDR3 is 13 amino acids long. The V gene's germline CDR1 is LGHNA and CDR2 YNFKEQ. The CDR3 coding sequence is TGTGCCAGCAGCCAAACAGCGGGAGAGACCCAGTACTTC. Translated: CASSQTAGETQYF.

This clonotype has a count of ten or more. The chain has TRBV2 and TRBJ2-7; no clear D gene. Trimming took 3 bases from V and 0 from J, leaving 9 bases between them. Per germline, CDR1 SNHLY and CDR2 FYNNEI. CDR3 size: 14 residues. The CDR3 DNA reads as TGTGCCAGCAGTGATGACATAAGCTCCTACGAGCAGTACTTC. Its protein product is CASSDDISSYEQYF. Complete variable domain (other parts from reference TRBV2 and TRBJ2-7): EPEVTQTPSHQVTQMGQEVILRCVPISNHLYFYWYRQILGQKVEFLVSFYNNEISEKSEIFDDQFSVERPDGSNFTLKIRSTKLEDSAMYFCASSDDISSYEQYFGPGTRLTVT.

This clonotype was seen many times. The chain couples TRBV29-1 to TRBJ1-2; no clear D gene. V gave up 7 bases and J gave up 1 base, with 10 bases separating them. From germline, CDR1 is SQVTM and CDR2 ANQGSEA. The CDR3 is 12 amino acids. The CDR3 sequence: CSASQINYGYTF. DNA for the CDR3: TGCAGCGCCTCACAGATTAACTATGGCTACACCTTC.

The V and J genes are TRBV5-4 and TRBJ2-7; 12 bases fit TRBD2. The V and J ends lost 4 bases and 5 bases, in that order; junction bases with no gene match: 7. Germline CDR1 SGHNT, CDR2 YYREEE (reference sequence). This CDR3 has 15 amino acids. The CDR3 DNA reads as TGTGCCAGCAGCCTAGCGGGAGGGCTTTCCCACGAGCAGTACTTC. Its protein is CASSLAGGLSHEQYF.

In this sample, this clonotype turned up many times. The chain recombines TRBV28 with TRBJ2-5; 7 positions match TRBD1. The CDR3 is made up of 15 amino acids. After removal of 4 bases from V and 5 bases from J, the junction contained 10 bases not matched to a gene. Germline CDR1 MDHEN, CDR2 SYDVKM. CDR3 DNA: TGTGCCAGCAGTTCAATGGGGACAGCCTGGGAGACCCAGTACTTC. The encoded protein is CASSSMGTAWETQYF.

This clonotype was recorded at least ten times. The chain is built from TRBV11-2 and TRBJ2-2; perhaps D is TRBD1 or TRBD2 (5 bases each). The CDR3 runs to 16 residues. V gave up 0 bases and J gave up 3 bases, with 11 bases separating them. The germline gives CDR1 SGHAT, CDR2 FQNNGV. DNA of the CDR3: TGTGCCAGCAGCTTAGATTCGAGGGGTTACACCGGGGAGCTGTTTTTT. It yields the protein CASSLDSRGYTGELFF.

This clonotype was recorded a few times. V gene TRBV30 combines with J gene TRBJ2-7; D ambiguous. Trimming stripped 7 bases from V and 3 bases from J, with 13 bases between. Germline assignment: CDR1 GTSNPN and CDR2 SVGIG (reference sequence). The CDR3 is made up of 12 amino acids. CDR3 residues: CAYQDGLYEQYF. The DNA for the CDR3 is TGTGCCTATCAGGACGGTCTCTACGAGCAGTACTTC.

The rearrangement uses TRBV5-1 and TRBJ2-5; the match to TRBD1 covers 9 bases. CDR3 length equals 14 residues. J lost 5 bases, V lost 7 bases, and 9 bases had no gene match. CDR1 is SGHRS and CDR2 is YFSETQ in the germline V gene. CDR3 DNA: TGCGCCAGCGGCACAGGGGGCAGAGGGGAGACCCAGTACTTC. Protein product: CASGTGGRGETQYF.

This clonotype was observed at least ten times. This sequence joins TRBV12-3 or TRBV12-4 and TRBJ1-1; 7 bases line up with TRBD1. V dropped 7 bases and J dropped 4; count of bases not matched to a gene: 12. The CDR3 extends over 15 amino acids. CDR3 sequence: CASIKTGASSTEAFF. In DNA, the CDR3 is TGTGCCAGCATTAAAACAGGGGCCTCGAGCACTGAAGCTTTCTTT.

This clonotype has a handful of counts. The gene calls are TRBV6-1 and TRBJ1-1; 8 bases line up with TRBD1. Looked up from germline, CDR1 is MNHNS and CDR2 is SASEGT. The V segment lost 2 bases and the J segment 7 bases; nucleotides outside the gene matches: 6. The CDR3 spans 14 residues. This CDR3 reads CASSEWGQDNEAFF. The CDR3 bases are TGTGCCAGCAGTGAATGGGGACAGGACAATGAAGCTTTCTTT.

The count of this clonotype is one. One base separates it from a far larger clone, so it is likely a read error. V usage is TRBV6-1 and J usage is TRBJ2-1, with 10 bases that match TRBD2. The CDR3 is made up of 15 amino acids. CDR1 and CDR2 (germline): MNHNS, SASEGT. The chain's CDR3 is CASSELPSGSDEQFF. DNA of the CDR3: TGCGCCAGCAGTGAGTTGCCTAGCGGGAGTGATGAGCAGTTCTTC.

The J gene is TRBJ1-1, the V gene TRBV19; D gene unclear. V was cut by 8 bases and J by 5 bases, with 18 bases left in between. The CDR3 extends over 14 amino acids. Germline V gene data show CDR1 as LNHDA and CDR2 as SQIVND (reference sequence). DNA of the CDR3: TGTGCCAGTTATAGCAGCCCCAAAGGAACTGAAGCTTTCTTT. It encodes CASYSSPKGTEAFF.

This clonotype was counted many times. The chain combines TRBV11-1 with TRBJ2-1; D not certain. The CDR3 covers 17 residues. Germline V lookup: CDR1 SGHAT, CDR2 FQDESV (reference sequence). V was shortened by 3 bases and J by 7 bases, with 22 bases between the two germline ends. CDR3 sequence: CASSFEFRDPGINEQFF. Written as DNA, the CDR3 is TGTGCCAGCAGCTTTGAGTTCCGTGACCCTGGCATTAATGAGCAGTTCTTC.

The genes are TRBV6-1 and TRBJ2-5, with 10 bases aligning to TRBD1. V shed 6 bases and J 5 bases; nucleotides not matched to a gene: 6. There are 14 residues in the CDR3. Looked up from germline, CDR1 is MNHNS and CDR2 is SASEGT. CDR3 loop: CASRTTGGVETQYF. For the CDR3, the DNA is TGTGCCAGCAGAACGACAGGGGGCGTCGAGACCCAGTACTTC.

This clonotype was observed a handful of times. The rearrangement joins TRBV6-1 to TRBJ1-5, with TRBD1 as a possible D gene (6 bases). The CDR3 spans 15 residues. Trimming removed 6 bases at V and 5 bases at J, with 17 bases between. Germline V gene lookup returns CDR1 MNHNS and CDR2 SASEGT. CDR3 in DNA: TGTGCCAGCAGCCCCTCGGGGGGGGGCGATCAGCCCCAGCATTTT. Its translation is CASSPSGGGDQPQHF.

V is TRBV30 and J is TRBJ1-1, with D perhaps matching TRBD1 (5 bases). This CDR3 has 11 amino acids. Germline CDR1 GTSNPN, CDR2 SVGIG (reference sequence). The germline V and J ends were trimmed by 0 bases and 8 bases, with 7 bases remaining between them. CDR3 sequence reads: CAWSVGPEAFF. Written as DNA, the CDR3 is TGTGCCTGGAGTGTGGGGCCCGAAGCTTTCTTT.